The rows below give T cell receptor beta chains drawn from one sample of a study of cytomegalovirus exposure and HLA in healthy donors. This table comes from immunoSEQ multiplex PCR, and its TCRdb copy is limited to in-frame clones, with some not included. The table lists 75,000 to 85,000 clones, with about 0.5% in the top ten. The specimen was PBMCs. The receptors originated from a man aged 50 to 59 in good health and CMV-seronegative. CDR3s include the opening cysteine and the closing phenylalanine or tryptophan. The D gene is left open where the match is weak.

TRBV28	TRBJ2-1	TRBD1	CASSFLAGQGGYEQFF	TGTGCCAGCAGTTTCTTGGCGGGACAGGGGGGATATGAGCAGTTCTTC
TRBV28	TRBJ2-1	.	CASSLPTGYNEQFF	TGTGCCAGCAGTTTACCCACAGGGTACAATGAGCAGTTCTTC
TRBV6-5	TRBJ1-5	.	CASSYSITGNQPQHF	TGTGCCAGCAGTTACTCGATTACAGGCAATCAGCCCCAGCATTTT
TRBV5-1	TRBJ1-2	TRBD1	CASSPDRESGGYTF	TGCGCCAGCAGCCCCGACAGGGAAAGTGGAGGCTACACCTTC
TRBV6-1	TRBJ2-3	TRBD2	CASRRLADTDTQYF	TGTGCCAGCAGGAGGCTAGCGGACACAGATACGCAGTATTTT
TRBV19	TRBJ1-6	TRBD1	CASSIGGQANSPLHF	TGTGCCAGTAGTATTGGAGGACAGGCCAATTCACCCCTCCACTTT
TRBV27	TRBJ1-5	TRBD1	CASSLGSGTGGQPQHF	TGTGCCAGCAGTTTGGGATCCGGGACAGGGGGCCAGCCCCAGCATTTT
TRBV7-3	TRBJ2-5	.	CASSLNFQETQYF	TGTGCCAGCAGCTTAAACTTTCAAGAGACCCAGTACTTC
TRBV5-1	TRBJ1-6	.	CASSLGQGTNSPLHF	TGCGCCAGCAGCTTGGGTCAGGGTACAAATTCACCCCTCCACTTT
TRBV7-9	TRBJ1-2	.	CASNPGGAYGYTF	TGTGCCAGCAATCCCGGGGGTGCCTATGGCTACACCTTC
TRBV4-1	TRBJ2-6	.	CASSPINRFGANVLTF	TGCGCCAGCAGCCCGATTAACAGGTTCGGGGCCAACGTCCTGACTTTC
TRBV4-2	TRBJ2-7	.	CASSQPRPGSEQYF	TGTGCCAGCAGCCAACCGCGGCCAGGGTCCGAGCAGTACTTC
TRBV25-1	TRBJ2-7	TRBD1	CASSKTGTYEQYF	TGTGCCAGCAGTAAGACAGGGACCTACGAGCAGTACTTC
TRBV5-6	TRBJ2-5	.	CASSLDIQETQYF	TGTGCCAGCAGCTTGGACATCCAAGAGACCCAGTACTTC
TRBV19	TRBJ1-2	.	CASSRANYGYTF	TGTGCCAGTAGTAGGGCAAACTATGGCTACACCTTC
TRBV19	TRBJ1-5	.	CASSIFRQTYNQPQHF	TGTGCCAGTAGTATATTCCGACAGACTTACAATCAGCCCCAGCATTTT
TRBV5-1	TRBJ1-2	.	CASSYQGEQVGYTF	TGCGCCAGCAGCTACCAGGGTGAGCAAGTTGGCTACACCTTC
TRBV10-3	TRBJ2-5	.	CAISEAGGGETQYF	TGTGCCATCAGTGAAGCGGGTGGGGGGGAGACCCAGTACTTC
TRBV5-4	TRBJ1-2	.	CASSLEQAGYGYTF	TGTGCCAGCAGCTTGGAACAGGCGGGGTATGGCTACACCTTC
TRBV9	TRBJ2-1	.	CASSPTRDEQFF	TGTGCCAGCAGCCCGACTCGGGATGAGCAGTTCTTC
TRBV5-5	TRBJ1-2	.	CASSLLFDSSYGYTF	TGTGCCAGCAGCTTGTTGTTCGACAGTTCCTATGGCTACACCTTC
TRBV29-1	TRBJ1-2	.	CSVGGVFNGYTF	TGCAGCGTTGGCGGGGTGTTCAACGGCTACACCTTC
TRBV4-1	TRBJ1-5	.	CASSQVVPGAQHF	TGCGCCAGCAGCCAAGTAGTCCCGGGGGCCCAGCATTTT
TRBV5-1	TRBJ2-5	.	CASSFLQQETQYF	TGCGCCAGCAGCTTTTTACAGCAAGAGACCCAGTACTTC
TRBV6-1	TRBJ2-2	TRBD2	CASRTSGGNTGELFF	TGTGCCAGCAGAACTAGCGGGGGGAACACCGGGGAGCTGTTTTTT
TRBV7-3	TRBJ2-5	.	CASSPDRQETQYF	TGTGCCAGCAGCCCGGACAGACAAGAGACCCAGTACTTC
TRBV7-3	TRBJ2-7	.	CASSRGGTAYEQYF	TGTGCCAGCAGCCGCGGTGGTACGGCCTACGAGCAGTACTTC
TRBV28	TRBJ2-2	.	CASRPPGHLMSGELFF	TGTGCCAGCAGGCCTCCGGGACACCTCATGTCCGGGGAGCTGTTTTTT
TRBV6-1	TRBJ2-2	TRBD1	CASSEGQGPLTNTGELFF	TGTGCCAGCAGTGAGGGACAGGGGCCCCTCACGAACACCGGGGAGCTGTTTTTT
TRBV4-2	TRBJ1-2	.	CASSHETGLNYGYTF	TGTGCCAGCAGCCACGAAACAGGCCTTAACTATGGCTACACCTTC
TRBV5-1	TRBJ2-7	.	CASSLARGSSYEQYF	TGCGCCAGCAGCTTGGCCCGGGGTTCTTCCTACGAGCAGTACTTC